Listed below are T cell receptor beta chains from one sample, sequenced in a study of OX40 agonist ivuxolimab in advanced cancers. Measured with immunoSEQ multiplex PCR; TCRdb has only the in-frame clones, and not every one. The sample lists roughly 44,000 clones, approximately 89% occurring once. This specimen was CD4+ or CD8+ T cells sorted from blood, taken in a trial of the OX40 agonist ivuxolimab. These receptors came from an adult with an advanced solid tumor such as melanoma, head and neck, liver or kidney cancer. Each CDR3 is given with its conserved first and last residue. D genes are given only for firm matches. Part of the rows lack a size; the others show once, few, many or a class for expanded clones.

size	D	V	J	CDR3	DNA
-	-	TRBV6-1	TRBJ2-6	CASSEFKASGANVLTF	TGTGCCAGCAGTGAATTTAAGGCCTCTGGGGCCAACGTCCTGACTTTC
-	TRBD1	TRBV6-1	TRBJ2-5	CASSDLDRGETETQYF	TGTGCCAGCAGTGATCTGGACAGGGGCGAGACGGAGACCCAGTACTTC
-	-	TRBV4-1	TRBJ1-1	CASSSSAWGTEAFF	TGCGCCAGCAGCTCCTCAGCTTGGGGCACTGAAGCTTTCTTT
-	-	TRBV7-2	TRBJ2-5	CASRKTAPRETQYF	TGTGCCAGCAGAAAAACGGCCCCCCGGGAGACCCAGTACTTC
-	TRBD1	TRBV6-5	TRBJ2-5	CASSYPITGGEAQYF	TGTGCCAGCAGTTACCCTATTACAGGGGGCGAGGCCCAGTACTTC
once	-	TRBV7-2	TRBJ2-1	CASSGSGTYNEQFF	TGTGCCAGCAGTGGAAGCGGTACCTACAATGAGCAGTTCTTC
-	-	TRBV6-5	TRBJ2-1	CASSYGSANEQFF	TGTGCCAGCAGTTACGGGTCGGCAAATGAGCAGTTCTTC
-	-	TRBV7-9	TRBJ1-2	CAIPGLNYGYTF	TGTGCCATCCCGGGGCTTAACTATGGCTACACCTTC
-	-	TRBV27	TRBJ2-6	CASSLGAARGANVLTF	TGTGCCAGCAGTTTAGGGGCGGCCCGAGGGGCCAACGTCCTGACTTTC
-	-	TRBV27	TRBJ2-7	CASSPREPSYEQYF	TGTGCCAGCAGTCCCCGGGAACCCTCCTACGAGCAGTACTTC
-	-	TRBV7-9	TRBJ1-3	CASSLSTAGNTIYF	TGTGCCAGCAGCTTATCGACAGCGGGAAACACCATATATTTT
-	-	TRBV9	TRBJ1-5	CASSAEGGNGPQHF	TGTGCCAGCAGCGCAGAAGGGGGGAACGGTCCCCAGCATTTT
-	-	TRBV11-2	TRBJ1-2	CASSLTYGYTF	TGTGCCAGCAGCCTTACCTATGGCTACACCTTC
once	-	TRBV6-5	TRBJ2-5	CASSSWGARETQYF	TGTGCCAGCAGTTCTTGGGGGGCGCGGGAGACCCAGTACTTC
-	-	TRBV11-3	TRBJ2-7	CASSLRQDSYEQYF	TGTGCCAGCAGCTTAAGACAGGATTCCTACGAGCAGTACTTC
-	-	TRBV5-4	TRBJ1-2	CASSLDLGGAYGYTF	TGTGCCAGCAGCTTGGACCTAGGGGGGGCCTATGGCTACACCTTC
-	TRBD1	TRBV19	TRBJ2-6	CASSSPDRVYGANVLTF	TGTGCCAGTAGTTCTCCGGACAGGGTATACGGGGCCAACGTCCTGACTTTC
few	-	TRBV28	TRBJ2-2	CASSFKRGELFF	TGTGCCAGCAGTTTTAAGCGTGGGGAGCTGTTTTTT
-	-	TRBV6-5	TRBJ1-2	CAIRSFYGYTF	TGTGCCATCCGGTCCTTCTATGGCTACACCTTC
-	TRBD2	TRBV28	TRBJ2-7	CASATRWEGSYEQYF	TGTGCCAGCGCGACGAGGTGGGAGGGCTCCTACGAGCAGTACTTC
-	TRBD1	TRBV27	TRBJ1-3	CASSLVGTGGKGENTIYF	TGTGCCAGCAGTTTGGTAGGGACAGGGGGGAAAGGTGAAAACACCATATATTTT
-	-	TRBV9	TRBJ2-7	CASSVDLEDHPGEQYF	TGTGCCAGCAGCGTAGATTTGGAGGACCACCCCGGGGAGCAGTACTTC
-	TRBD1	TRBV27	TRBJ2-7	CASSVGQGPSSYEQYF	TGTGCCAGCAGCGTAGGACAGGGGCCGAGCTCCTACGAGCAGTACTTC
-	-	TRBV5-1	TRBJ2-7	CASSSSGVEQYF	TGCGCCAGCTCCTCCTCAGGGGTCGAGCAGTACTTC
-	TRBD1	TRBV6-1	TRBJ2-7	CASSRQGRDYEQYF	TGTGCCAGCAGCCGACAGGGTCGGGACTACGAGCAGTACTTC
-	TRBD1	TRBV29-1	TRBJ1-1	CSGYSTGVNTEAFF	TGCAGCGGTTACTCGACAGGGGTTAACACTGAAGCTTTCTTT
-	TRBD1	TRBV2	TRBJ2-7	CATQGTRTGTYEQYF	TGTGCCACCCAAGGGACCAGGACAGGTACCTACGAGCAGTACTTC
-	-	TRBV4-1	TRBJ1-1	CASSQPTGSHTEAFF	TGCGCCAGCAGCCAACCTACAGGGAGCCACACTGAAGCTTTCTTT
-	TRBD1	TRBV5-1	TRBJ2-7	CASAGTGISYEQYF	TGCGCCAGCGCCGGGACAGGGATCTCCTACGAGCAGTACTTC